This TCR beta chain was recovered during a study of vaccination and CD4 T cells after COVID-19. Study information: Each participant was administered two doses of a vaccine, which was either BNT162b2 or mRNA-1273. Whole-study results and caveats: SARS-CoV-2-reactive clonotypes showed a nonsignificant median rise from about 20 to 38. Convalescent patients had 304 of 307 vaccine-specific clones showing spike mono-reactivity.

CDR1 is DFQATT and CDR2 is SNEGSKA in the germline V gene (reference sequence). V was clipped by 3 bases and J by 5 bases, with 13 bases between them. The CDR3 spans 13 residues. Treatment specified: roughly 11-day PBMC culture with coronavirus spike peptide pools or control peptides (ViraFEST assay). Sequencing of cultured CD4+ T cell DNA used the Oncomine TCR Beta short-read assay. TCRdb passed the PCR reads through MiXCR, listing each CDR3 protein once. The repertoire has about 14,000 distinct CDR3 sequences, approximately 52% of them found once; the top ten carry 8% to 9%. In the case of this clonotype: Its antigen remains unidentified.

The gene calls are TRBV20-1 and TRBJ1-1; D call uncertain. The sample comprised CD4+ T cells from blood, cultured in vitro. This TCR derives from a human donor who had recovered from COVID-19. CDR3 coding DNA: TGCAGTGCTAGTATGGATCCGATGACTGAAGCTTTCTTT. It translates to CSASMDPMTEAFF.